What follows are 5 T cell receptor beta chains derived from one specimen sequenced in a study of cytomegalovirus exposure and HLA in healthy donors. The PCR employed 60 Vbeta primers together with 13 Jbeta primers. TCRdb keeps only in-frame clones here, not all; method: immunoSEQ multiplex PCR. The sample has around 99,000 clones, around 72% seen once. The specimen was PBMCs. The receptors originated from a middle-aged woman in good health and CMV-seropositive.

The V and J genes are TRBV6-5 and TRBJ1-6, with no clear D. Trimming took off 1 base at V and 10 bases at J, with 5 bases between the two ends. The V gene's germline CDR1 is MNHEY and CDR2 SVGAGI. This CDR3 is built from 12 residues. CDR3 sequence (DNA): TGTGCCAGCAGTTACTATCGGTCACCCCTCCACTTT. This codes for CASSYYRSPLHF.

This clone was detected ten times or more. V and J are TRBV19 and TRBJ2-7; maybe TRBD1 (6 bases). The CDR3 extends over 13 amino acids. V lost 1 base, J lost 6 bases, and 10 bases lay in between. From germline, CDR1 is LNHDA and CDR2 SQIVND (reference sequence). The CDR3 spells CASSIGSTGEQYF. The CDR3, as DNA: TGTGCCAGTAGTATAGGATCGACAGGCGAGCAGTACTTC. The full variable domain, in which reference TRBV19 and TRBJ2-7 provide the parts outside the CDR3, is DGGITQSPKYLFRKEGQNVTLSCEQNLNHDAMYWYRQDPGQGLRLIYYSQIVNDFQKGDIAEGYSVSREKKESFPLTVTSAQKNPTAFYLCASSIGSTGEQYFGPGTRLTVT.

This clone was seen once. This sequence joins TRBV4-2 and TRBJ1-2, with a possible D match to TRBD1 (6 bases). Trimming left V 0 bases short and J 8 bases short, with 16 bases between. CDR1 and CDR2 from the germline V gene are LGHNA and YNFKEQ. CDR3 size: 15 residues. CDR3 nucleotide sequence: TGTGCCAGCAGCCAAGATCGCCGACAGGCCGTGGGCTACACCTTC. As protein: CASSQDRRQAVGYTF.

V is TRBV30 and J is TRBJ1-3; weak D call: TRBD1 (5 bases). V shed 0 bases and J shed 7 bases, with 13 bases lying between them. Looked up from germline, CDR1 is GTSNPN and CDR2 is SVGIG (reference sequence). The CDR3 has 14 residues. The CDR3 DNA sequence: TGTGCCTGGAGTGTAACAGGATCACTTAACACCATATATTTT. Translation gives CAWSVTGSLNTIYF.

This chain uses TRBV7-9 with TRBJ1-1, with 7 bases identical to TRBD1. Losses at the gene ends were 5 bases for V and 6 bases for J; bases not matched to a gene: 9. Germline CDR1 SEHNR, CDR2 FQNEAQ (reference sequence). This CDR3 comprises 14 residues. Here the CDR3 reads CASSLVTGFSEAFF. DNA for the CDR3: TGTGCCAGCAGCCTCGTGACAGGGTTTTCTGAAGCTTTCTTT.